The clone carrying this T cell receptor beta chain was seen at least ten times. The antigen remains unidentified. This sample was taken from a study of T cell repertoires in cytomegalovirus infection. Study context: The authors relied on CMV epitopes, both recently identified HLA-C-restricted and well-studied HLA-B-restricted. Through public TCR beta signatures, both CMV infection and matching HLA type were indicated. Study outcomes and limitations: Clonotypes of TCR beta that were HLA-C-restricted and CMV-specific dominated the ex vivo response. Cumulative public TCR beta family frequency identified CMV carriers with the relevant HLA.

This CDR3 region has 19 residues. CDR1 is SGHTA and CDR2 is FQGNSA in the germline V gene. J lost 1 base, V lost 5 bases, and 8 bases had no gene match. TCRdb redid the calling of the reads with MiXCR, one entry per CDR3 protein. The table has about 310,000 distinct CDR3 sequences, roughly 25% seen once; the top ten hold about an eighth. The sample here was cultured PBMCs, taken from culture after CMV antigen stimulation. The gene calls are TRBV7-2 and TRBJ2-1; 16 bases agree with TRBD2. This receptor was taken from a human donor in good health (CMV status not recorded). Some clones in this sample may be carry-over from other donors' samples. The CDR3 is CASSERGLAGGRSYNEQFF. The CDR3 nucleotides are TGTGCCAGCAGCGAGAGGGGACTAGCGGGAGGGCGTTCCTACAATGAGCAGTTCTTC.